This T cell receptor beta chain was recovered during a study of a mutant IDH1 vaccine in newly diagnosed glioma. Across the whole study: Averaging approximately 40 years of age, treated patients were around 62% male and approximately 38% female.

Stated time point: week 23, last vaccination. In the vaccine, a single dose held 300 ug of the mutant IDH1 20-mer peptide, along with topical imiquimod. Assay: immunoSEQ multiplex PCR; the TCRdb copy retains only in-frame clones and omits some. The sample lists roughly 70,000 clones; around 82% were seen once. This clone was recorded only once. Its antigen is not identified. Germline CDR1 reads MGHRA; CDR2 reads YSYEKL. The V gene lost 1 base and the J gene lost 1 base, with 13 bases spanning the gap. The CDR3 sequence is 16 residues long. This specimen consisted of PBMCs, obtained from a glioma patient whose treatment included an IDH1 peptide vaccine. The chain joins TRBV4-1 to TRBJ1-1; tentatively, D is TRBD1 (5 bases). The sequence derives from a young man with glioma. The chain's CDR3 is CASSQAWGARNTEAFF. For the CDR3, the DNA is TGCGCCAGCAGCCAAGCTTGGGGCGCGAGGAACACTGAAGCTTTCTTT.